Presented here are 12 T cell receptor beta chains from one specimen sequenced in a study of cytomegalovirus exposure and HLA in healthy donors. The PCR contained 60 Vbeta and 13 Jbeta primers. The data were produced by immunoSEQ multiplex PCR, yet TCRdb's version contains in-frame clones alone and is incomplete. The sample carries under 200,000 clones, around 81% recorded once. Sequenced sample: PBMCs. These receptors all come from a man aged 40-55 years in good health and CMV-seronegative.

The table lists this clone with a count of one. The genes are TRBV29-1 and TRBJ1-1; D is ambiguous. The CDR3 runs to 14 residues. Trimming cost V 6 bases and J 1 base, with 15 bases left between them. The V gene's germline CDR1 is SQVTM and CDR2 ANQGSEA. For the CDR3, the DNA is TGCAGCGTCTTGAGGAATACGGGGAACACTGAAGCTTTCTTT. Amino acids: CSVLRNTGNTEAFF. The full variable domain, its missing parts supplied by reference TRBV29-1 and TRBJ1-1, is SAVISQKPSRDICQRGTSLTIQCQVDSQVTMMFWYRQQPGQSLTLIATANQGSEATYESGFVIDKFPISRPNLTFSTLTVSNMSPEDSSIYLCSVLRNTGNTEAFFGQGTRLTVV.

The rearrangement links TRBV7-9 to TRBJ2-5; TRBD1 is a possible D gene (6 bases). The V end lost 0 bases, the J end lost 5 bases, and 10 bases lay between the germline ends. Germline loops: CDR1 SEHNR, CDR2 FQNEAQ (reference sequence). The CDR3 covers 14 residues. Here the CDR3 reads CASSLAGARETQYF. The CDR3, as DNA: TGTGCCAGCAGCTTAGCGGGGGCGCGGGAGACCCAGTACTTC.

The CDR3 region has the DNA TGTGCCAGCAGTTCCCCCCTAGCGAGGGGCACAGATACGCAGTATTTT. Translated, it gives CASSSPLARGTDTQYF. The chain has TRBV6-5 and TRBJ2-3; D is perhaps TRBD2 (6 bases). Trimming took 4 bases from V and 1 from J, leaving 15 bases between them. CDR1 is MNHEY, CDR2 SVGAGI, per germline. This CDR3 comprises 16 residues.

DNA for the CDR3: TGTGCCAGTAGTATAAGCTACCGGGACAGCTACACAGATACGCAGTATTTT. This sequence encodes CASSISYRDSYTDTQYF. The chain joins TRBV19 to TRBJ2-3; 7 bases fit TRBD1. Germline values: CDR1 LNHDA, CDR2 SQIVND (reference sequence). The V segment lost 2 bases and the J segment 2 bases; nucleotides outside the gene matches: 10. CDR3 length equals 17 residues. Supplemented by reference TRBV19 and TRBJ2-3, the full variable domain reads DGGITQSPKYLFRKEGQNVTLSCEQNLNHDAMYWYRQDPGQGLRLIYYSQIVNDFQKGDIAEGYSVSREKKESFPLTVTSAQKNPTAFYLCASSISYRDSYTDTQYFGPGTRLTVL.

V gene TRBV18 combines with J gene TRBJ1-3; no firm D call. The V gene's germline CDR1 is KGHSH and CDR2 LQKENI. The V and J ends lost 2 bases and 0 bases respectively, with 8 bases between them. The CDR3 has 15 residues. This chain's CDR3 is CASSPRGVSGNTIYF. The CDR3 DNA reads TGTGCCAGCTCACCAAGAGGAGTCTCTGGAAACACCATATATTTT. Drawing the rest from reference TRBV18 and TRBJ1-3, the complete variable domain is NAGVMQNPRHLVRRRGQEARLRCSPMKGHSHVYWYRQLPEEGLKFMVYLQKENIIDESGMPKERFSAEFPKEGPSILRIQQVVRGDSAAYFCASSPRGVSGNTIYFGEGSWLTVV.

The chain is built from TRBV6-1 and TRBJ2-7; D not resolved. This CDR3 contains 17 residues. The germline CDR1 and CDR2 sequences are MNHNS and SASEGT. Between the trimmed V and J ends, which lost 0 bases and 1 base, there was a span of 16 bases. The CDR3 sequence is CASSEAIFSVRSYEQYF. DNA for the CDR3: TGTGCCAGCAGTGAAGCGATTTTTTCAGTCCGATCCTACGAGCAGTACTTC.

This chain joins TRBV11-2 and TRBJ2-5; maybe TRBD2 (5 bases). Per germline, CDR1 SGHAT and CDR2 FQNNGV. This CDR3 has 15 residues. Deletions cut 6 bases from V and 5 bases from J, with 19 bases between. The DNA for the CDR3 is TGTGCCAGCAGGCGGGCTAGAGGGCTTTATGAGACCCAGTACTTC. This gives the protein CASRRARGLYETQYF.

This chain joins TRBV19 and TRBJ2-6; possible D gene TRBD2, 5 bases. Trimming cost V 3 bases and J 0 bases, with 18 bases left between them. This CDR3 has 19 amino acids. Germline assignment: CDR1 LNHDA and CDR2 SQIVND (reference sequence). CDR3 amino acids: CASSILEGRHSSGANVLTF. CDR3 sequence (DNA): TGTGCCAGTAGTATTCTTGAGGGCCGACATAGCTCTGGGGCCAACGTCCTGACTTTC.

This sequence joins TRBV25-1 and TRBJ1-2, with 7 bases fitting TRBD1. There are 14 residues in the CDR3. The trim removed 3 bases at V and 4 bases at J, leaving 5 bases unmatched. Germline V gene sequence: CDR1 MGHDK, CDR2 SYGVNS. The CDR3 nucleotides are TGTGCCAGCAGTGACCCAGGGACAGCCTATGGCTACACCTTC. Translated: CASSDPGTAYGYTF.

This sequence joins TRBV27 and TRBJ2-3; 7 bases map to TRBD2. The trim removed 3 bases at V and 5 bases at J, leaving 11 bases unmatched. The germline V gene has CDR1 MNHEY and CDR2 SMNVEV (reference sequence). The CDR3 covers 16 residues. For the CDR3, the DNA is TGTGCCAGCAGTTTCATCGCCGGGACTATGCTAGATACGCAGTATTTT. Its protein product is CASSFIAGTMLDTQYF.

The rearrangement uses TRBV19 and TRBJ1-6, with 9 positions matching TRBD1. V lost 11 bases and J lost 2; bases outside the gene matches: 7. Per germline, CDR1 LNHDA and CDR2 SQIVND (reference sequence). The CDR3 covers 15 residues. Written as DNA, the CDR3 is TGTGCCGTTTCTACAGGGGGCACCTATAATTCACCCCTCCACTTT. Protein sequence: CAVSTGGTYNSPLHF.

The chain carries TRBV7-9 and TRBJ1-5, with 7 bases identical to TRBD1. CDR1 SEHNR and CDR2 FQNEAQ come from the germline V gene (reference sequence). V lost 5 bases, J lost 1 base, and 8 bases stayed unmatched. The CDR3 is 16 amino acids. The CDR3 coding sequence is TGTGCCAGCAGCCCTTTAGGGGGCTCGAGCAATCAGCCCCAGCATTTT. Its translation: CASSPLGGSSNQPQHF.